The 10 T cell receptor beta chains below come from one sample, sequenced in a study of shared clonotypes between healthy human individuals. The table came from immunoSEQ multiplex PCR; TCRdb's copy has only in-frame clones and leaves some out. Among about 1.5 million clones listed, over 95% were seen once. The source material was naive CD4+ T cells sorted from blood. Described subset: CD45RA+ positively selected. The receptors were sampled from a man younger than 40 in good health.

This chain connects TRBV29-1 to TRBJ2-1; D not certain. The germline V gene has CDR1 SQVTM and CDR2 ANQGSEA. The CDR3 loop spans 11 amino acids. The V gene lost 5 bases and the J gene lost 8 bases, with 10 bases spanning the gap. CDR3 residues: CSVSIIDEQFF. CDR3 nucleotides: TGCAGCGTTTCAATAATCGATGAGCAGTTCTTC.

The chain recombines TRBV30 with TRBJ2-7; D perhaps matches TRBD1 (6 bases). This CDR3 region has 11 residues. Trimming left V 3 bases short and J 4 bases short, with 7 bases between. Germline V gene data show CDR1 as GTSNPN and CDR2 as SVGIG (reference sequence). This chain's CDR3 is CAWSGQYEQYF. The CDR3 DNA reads TGTGCCTGGAGCGGACAGTACGAGCAGTACTTC. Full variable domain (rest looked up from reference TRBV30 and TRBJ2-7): SQTIHQWPATLVQPVGSPLSLECTVEGTSNPNLYWYRQAAGRGLQLLFYSVGIGQISSEVPQNLSASRPQDRQFILSSKKLLLSDSGFYLCAWSGQYEQYFGPGTRLTVT.

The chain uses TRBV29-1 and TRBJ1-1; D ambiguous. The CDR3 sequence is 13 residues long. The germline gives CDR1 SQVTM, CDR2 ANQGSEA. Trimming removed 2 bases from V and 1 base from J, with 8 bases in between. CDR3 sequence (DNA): TGCAGCGTTGAAAGGTCTCCGAACACTGAAGCTTTCTTT. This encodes CSVERSPNTEAFF. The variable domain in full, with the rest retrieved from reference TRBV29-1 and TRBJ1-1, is SAVISQKPSRDICQRGTSLTIQCQVDSQVTMMFWYRQQPGQSLTLIATANQGSEATYESGFVIDKFPISRPNLTFSTLTVSNMSPEDSSIYLCSVERSPNTEAFFGQGTRLTVV.

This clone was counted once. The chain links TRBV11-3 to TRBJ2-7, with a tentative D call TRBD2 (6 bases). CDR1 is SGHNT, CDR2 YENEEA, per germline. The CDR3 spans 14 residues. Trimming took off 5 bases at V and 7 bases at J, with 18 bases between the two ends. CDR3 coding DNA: TGTGCCAGCAGCACCGGGACTCCGGTGGCGGAGCAGTACTTC. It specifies CASSTGTPVAEQYF.

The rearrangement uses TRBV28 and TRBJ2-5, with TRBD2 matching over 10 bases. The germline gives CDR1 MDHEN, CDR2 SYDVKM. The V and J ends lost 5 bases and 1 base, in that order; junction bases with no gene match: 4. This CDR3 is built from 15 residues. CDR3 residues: CASSPIAGGQETQYF. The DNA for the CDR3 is TGTGCCAGCAGTCCTATAGCGGGAGGCCAAGAGACCCAGTACTTC. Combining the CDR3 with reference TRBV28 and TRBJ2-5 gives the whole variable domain DVKVTQSSRYLVKRTGEKVFLECVQDMDHENMFWYRQDPGLGLRLIYFSYDVKMKEKGDIPEGYSVSREKKERFSLILESASTNQTSMYLCASSPIAGGQETQYFGPGTRLLVL.

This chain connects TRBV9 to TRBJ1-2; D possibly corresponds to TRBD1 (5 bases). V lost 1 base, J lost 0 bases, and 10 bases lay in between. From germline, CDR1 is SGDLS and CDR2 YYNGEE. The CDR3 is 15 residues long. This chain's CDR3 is CASSVFGGANYGYTF. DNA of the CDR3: TGTGCCAGCAGCGTATTCGGGGGAGCTAACTATGGCTACACCTTC. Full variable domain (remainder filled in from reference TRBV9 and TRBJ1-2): DSGVTQTPKHLITATGQRVTLRCSPRSGDLSVYWYQQSLDQGLQFLIQYYNGEERAKGNILERFSAQQFPDLHSELNLSSLELGDSALYFCASSVFGGANYGYTFGSGTRLTVV.

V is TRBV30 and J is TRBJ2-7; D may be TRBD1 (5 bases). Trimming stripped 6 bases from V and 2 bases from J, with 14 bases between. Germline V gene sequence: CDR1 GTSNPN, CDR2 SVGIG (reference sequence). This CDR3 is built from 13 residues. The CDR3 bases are TGTGCCTGCCCAGGGCCCGAAACCTACGAGCAGTACTTC. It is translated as CACPGPETYEQYF.

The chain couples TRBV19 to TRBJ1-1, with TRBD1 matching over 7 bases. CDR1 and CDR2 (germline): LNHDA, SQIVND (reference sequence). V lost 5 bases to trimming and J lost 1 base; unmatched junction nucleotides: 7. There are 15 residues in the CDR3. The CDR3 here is CASSSLDRPNTEAFF. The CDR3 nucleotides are TGTGCCAGTAGTTCACTGGACAGGCCGAACACTGAAGCTTTCTTT.

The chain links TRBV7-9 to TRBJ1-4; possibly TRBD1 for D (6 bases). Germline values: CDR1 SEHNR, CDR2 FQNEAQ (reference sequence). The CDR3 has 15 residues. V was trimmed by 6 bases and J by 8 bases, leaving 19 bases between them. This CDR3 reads CASRTGTAFGEKLFF. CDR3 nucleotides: TGTGCCAGCAGAACAGGGACGGCCTTCGGCGAAAAACTGTTTTTT.

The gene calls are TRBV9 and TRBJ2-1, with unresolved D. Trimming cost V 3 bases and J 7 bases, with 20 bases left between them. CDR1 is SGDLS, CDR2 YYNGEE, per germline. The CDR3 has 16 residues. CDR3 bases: TGTGCCAGCAGCGCCACGGGCCTTCGTTCAAAAAATGAGCAGTTCTTC. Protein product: CASSATGLRSKNEQFF. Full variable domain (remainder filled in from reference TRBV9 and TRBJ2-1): DSGVTQTPKHLITATGQRVTLRCSPRSGDLSVYWYQQSLDQGLQFLIQYYNGEERAKGNILERFSAQQFPDLHSELNLSSLELGDSALYFCASSATGLRSKNEQFFGPGTRLTVL.